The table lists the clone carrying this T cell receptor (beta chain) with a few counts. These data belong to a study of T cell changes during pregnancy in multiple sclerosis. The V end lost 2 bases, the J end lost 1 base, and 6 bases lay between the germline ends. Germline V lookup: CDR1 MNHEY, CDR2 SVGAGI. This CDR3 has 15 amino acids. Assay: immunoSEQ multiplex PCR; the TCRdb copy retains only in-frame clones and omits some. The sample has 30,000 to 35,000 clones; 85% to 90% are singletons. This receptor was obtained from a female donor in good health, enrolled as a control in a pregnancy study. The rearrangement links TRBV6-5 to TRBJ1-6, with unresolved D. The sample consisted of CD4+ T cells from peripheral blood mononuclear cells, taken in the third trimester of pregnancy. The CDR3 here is CASSYGRSYNSPLHF. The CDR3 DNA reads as TGTGCCAGCAGTTACGGCAGGTCCTATAATTCACCCCTCCACTTT.